This TCR beta chain comes out of a study of T cell responses to AZD1222 COVID-19 vaccine. V was cut by 5 bases and J by 0 bases, with 11 bases left in between. CDR1 and CDR2 (germline): SGHTA, FQGNSA. CDR3 length: 15 amino acids. Study-wide results and limits: Possibly, clonal diversity was underestimated; donors were largely white British and included more females. Baseline antibody screening turned up just a handful of seropositive AZD1222 recipients. Repertoire collection took place solely once the T cell response had peaked.

For this clone: As yet, its antigen is unknown.

Data came from immunoSEQ multiplex PCR; TCRdb stores just in-frame clones and leaves some out. Of approximately 190,000 clones detected, roughly 88% appear once; the ten largest clones hold nearly 1%. The sample here was peripheral blood, taken on day 0 of AZD1222 vaccination. The sequence was collected from an adult in good health. V usage is TRBV7-2 and J usage is TRBJ2-1; a possible D gene is TRBD2 (7 bases). CDR3 loop: CASSQRDNSYNEQFF. For the CDR3, the DNA is TGTGCCAGCAGCCAGCGGGACAACTCCTACAATGAGCAGTTCTTC.